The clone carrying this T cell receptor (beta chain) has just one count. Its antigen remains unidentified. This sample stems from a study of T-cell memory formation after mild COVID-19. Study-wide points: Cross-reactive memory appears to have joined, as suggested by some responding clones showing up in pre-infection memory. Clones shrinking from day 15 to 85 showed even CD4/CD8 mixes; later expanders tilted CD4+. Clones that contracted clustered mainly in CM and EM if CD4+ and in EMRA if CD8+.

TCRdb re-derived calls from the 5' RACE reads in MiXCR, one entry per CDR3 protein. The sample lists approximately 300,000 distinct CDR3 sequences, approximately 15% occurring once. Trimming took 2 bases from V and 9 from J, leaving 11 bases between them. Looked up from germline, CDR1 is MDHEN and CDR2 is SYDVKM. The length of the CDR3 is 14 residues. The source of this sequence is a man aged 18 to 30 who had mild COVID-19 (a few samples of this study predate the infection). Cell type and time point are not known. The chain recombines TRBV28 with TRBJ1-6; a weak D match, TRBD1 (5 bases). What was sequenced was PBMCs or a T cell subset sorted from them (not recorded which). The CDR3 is CASSLGGGRSPLHF. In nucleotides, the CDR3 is TGTGCCAGCAGTTTAGGCGGGGGACGTTCACCCCTCCACTTT.